The present TCR beta chain was sequenced within a study of blood T cell repertoires in COVID-19. Across the whole study: There were acute and convalescent COVID-19 samples, and they came from the United States, Italy and Spain.

Profiled with immunoSEQ multiplex PCR; TCRdb holds only in-frame clones, not every one. Seen here are under 350,000 clones, approximately 82% observed once, and the top ten hold about 4.5%. Unmatched junction bases numbered 6, after V lost 6 bases and J lost 0 bases. CDR1 LNHDA and CDR2 SQIVND come from the germline V gene (reference sequence). This CDR3 comprises 15 residues. The source material was peripheral blood. This TCR derives from a man aged 60-69 years who had recovered from COVID-19. The rearrangement links TRBV19 to TRBJ1-2, with 8 bases aligning to TRBD1. CDR3 DNA sequence: TGTGCCAGTAGCACTACGGGACAGGCTAACTATGGCTACACCTTC. As protein: CASSTTGQANYGYTF.